These T cell receptor beta chains were read from a single sample in a study of T cells in Graves' hyperthyroidism and ophthalmopathy. Using its own MiXCR run on the multiplex PCR reads, TCRdb lists one record per CDR3 protein. The data contain fewer than 700,000 distinct CDR3 sequences, about 17% of them singletons. Sequenced material: blood. The source of these receptors is a woman aged 25 to 39 with Graves' hyperthyroidism. CDR3s include the opening cysteine and the closing phenylalanine or tryptophan. The D gene is left open where the match is weak. Size tells how often a clone was seen (once, few, many) or the class of an expanded clone, and some rows leave it out.

NA	NA	TRBV5-5	TRBJ2-5	TGTGCCAGCAGCTCCGGGGGCGCAGGGGAGACCCAGTACTTC	CASSSGGAGETQYF
NA	few	TRBV11-2	TRBJ1-1	TGTGCCAGCAGCTCACTTGGGGCTGAAGCTTTCTTT	CASSSLGAEAFF
TRBD2	NA	TRBV19	TRBJ2-4	TGTGCCAGTAGCTTTGGGCCGGGACTAGAGACCCCTCAAAACATTCAGTACTTC	CASSFGPGLETPQNIQYF
NA	many	TRBV12-3/TRBV12-4	TRBJ2-3	TGTGCCAGCAGCCTCGGAAGCCGCCGAGATACGCAGTATTTT	CASSLGSRRDTQYF
NA	many	TRBV12-3/TRBV12-4	TRBJ1-3	TGTGCCAGCAGCCCGACCGGCCCTGGAAACACCATATATTTT	CASSPTGPGNTIYF
NA	NA	TRBV6-5	TRBJ1-4	TGTGCCAGCAGTTACTCCGGCCCGGGTGAAAAACTGTTTTTT	CASSYSGPGEKLFF
NA	many	TRBV6-1	TRBJ2-7	TGTGCCAGCAGCCCTATGGGTGGGAGTACCTACGAGCAGTACTTC	CASSPMGGSTYEQYF
NA	many	TRBV7-2	TRBJ2-1	TGTGCCAGCAGCTTACGCCGGCTCGGAAATGAGCAGTTCTTC	CASSLRRLGNEQFF
NA	many	TRBV6-2/TRBV6-3	TRBJ2-1	TGTGCCAGCAGTATCGGGGAATGGGAGCAGTTCTTC	CASSIGEWEQFF
TRBD2	few	TRBV20-1	TRBJ2-3	TGCAGTGCTTCCGTAGGACTAGCGGGCACAGATACGCAGTATTTT	CSASVGLAGTDTQYF
TRBD1	few	TRBV7-9	TRBJ1-2	TGTGCCAGCAGCCGAGGGACAGGCCCCTATGGCTACACCTTC	CASSRGTGPYGYTF
TRBD2	many	TRBV28	TRBJ2-5	TGTGCCAGCAGTCCCCCACTAGCGGGGGCGAAAGAGACCCAGTACTTC	CASSPPLAGAKETQYF
TRBD2	many	TRBV2	TRBJ2-1	TGTGCCAGCAGTGAACTGAGCGGGATTAACAATGAGCAGTTCTTC	CASSELSGINNEQFF
NA	few	TRBV28	TRBJ2-7	TGTGCCAGCAGTTTGGTCTCGCTTCCCTACGAGCAGTACTTC	CASSLVSLPYEQYF
NA	many	TRBV29-1	TRBJ2-5	TGCAGCGCCTCAGGTGGGGCAGGAATACAAGAGACCCAGTACTTC	CSASGGAGIQETQYF